This TCR beta chain derives from a study of shared clonotypes between healthy human individuals. Study overall: Per donor, CD8 memory used one plate, CD8 naive used two, CD4 memory used three and CD4 naive used three.

Each replicate PCR on the sorted subsets used 200 to 250 ng DNA (approximately 33,000 T cell genomes). The data were produced by immunoSEQ multiplex PCR, yet TCRdb's version contains in-frame clones alone and is incomplete. The table has 2 million or so clones, roughly 94% seen once. The source is a man in his late teens or twenties in good health. The material sequenced was naive CD4+ T cells sorted from blood. Subset noted: CD45RA+ positively selected.

CDR3 sequence (DNA): TGTGCCAGCAGCCGGGCCTTGGGGGAGAGGGTGTACAATGAGCAGTTCTTC. Protein: CASSRALGERVYNEQFF. This rearrangement joins TRBV5-4 to TRBJ2-1, with D perhaps TRBD1 or TRBD2 (5 bases each). CDR3 size: 17 residues. Germline CDR1 and CDR2: SGHNT and YYREEE (reference sequence). Trimming removed 4 bases at V and 4 bases at J, with 21 bases between.